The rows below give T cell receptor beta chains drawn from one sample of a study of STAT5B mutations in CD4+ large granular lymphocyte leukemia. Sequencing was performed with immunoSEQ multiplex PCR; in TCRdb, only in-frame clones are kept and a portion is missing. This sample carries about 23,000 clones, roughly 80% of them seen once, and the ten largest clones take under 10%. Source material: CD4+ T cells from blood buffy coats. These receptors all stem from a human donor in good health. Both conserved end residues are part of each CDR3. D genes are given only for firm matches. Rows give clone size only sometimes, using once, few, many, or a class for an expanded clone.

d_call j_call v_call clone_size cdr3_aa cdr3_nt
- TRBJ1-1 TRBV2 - CASINQDIQANTEAFF TGTGCCAGCATAAACCAGGACATACAGGCGAACACTGAAGCTTTCTTT
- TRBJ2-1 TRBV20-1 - CSAREGNEQFF TGCAGTGCTAGAGAGGGGAATGAGCAGTTCTTC
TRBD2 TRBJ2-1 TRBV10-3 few CAISPSGASGVKNEQFF TGTGCCATCAGCCCCAGCGGGGCGAGCGGGGTAAAAAATGAGCAGTTCTTC
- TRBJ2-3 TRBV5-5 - CASSFGPAEGQKSQYF TGTGCCAGCAGCTTTGGCCCGGCGGAGGGGCAGAAAAGTCAGTATTTT
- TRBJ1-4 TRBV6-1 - CAIEGDSTNEKLFF TGTGCCATCGAAGGGGATTCAACTAATGAAAAACTGTTTTTT
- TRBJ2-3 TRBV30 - CAWSGISTDTQYF TGTGCCTGGAGCGGAATCAGCACAGATACGCAGTATTTT
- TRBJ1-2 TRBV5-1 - CASSFGEGHYGYTF TGCGCCAGCAGCTTCGGCGAGGGACACTATGGCTACACCTTC
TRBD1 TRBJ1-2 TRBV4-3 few CASSQGTGGGGYTF TGCGCCAGCAGCCAAGGGACAGGGGGCGGTGGCTACACCTTC
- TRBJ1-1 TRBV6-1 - CASSDQPGVGTEAFF TGTGCCAGCAGTGACCAACCCGGGGTTGGCACTGAAGCTTTCTTT
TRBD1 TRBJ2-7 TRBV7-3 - CASSSRDSYEQYF TGTGCCAGCAGCTCAAGGGACAGTTACGAGCAGTACTTC
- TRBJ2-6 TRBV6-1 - CASSVNLRTSGANVLTF TGTGCCAGCAGTGTCAACCTCCGGACCTCTGGGGCCAACGTCCTGACTTTC
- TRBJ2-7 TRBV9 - CASSEDPSVGRYEQYF TGTGCCAGCAGCGAAGACCCATCCGTGGGTAGGTACGAGCAGTACTTC
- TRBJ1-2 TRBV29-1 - CSVVRKGSGNYGYTF TGCAGCGTTGTCCGAAAGGGTAGCGGTAACTATGGCTACACCTTC
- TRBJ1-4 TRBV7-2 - CASSFDMRDEKLFF TGTGCCAGCAGCTTTGACATGAGGGATGAAAAACTGTTTTTT
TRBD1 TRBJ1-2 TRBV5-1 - CASSSGGLGYGYTF TGCGCCAGCAGCTCAGGGGGCCTTGGGTATGGCTACACCTTC
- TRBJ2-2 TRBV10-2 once CASSAAGELFF TGCGCCAGCAGTGCTGCTGGTGAGCTGTTTTTT
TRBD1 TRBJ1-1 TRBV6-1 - CASSDHTGGRVYTEAFF TGTGCCAGCAGTGATCATACAGGGGGAAGGGTGTACACTGAAGCTTTCTTT